This is a list of T cell receptor beta chains from one sample in a study of blood T cell repertoires in COVID-19. The method was immunoSEQ multiplex PCR; TCRdb's version includes in-frame clones alone and lacks a portion of them. The data contain approximately 260,000 clones, around 83% of them seen just once; the ten biggest clones take up approximately 4%. The sequencing input was peripheral blood. Every receptor here comes from a man younger than 35 with active or convalescent COVID-19. Each CDR3 is given with its conserved first and last residue. The D gene is left open where the match is weak. Rows may omit the clone size; those that give it use once, few, many or a size class.

TRBJ2-2 | TRBV19 | few | 15 | TRBD1 | TGTGCCAGCAGATACAGGGGGGTGAACACCGGGGAGCTGTTTTTT | CASRYRGVNTGELFF
TRBJ1-6 | TRBV6-5 | NA | 14 | TRBD1 | TGTGCCAGCGAGGACACAGGGGCATTTTCACCCCTCCACTTT | CASEDTGAFSPLHF
TRBJ2-1 | TRBV5-4 | NA | 14 | NA | TGTGCCAGCAGCGGGGACTGGCGCAGCAATGAGCAGTTCTTC | CASSGDWRSNEQFF
TRBJ1-6 | TRBV6-2/TRBV6-3 | few | 14 | TRBD1 | TGTGCCAGCAGTTGGGGGACAGAGAATTCACCCCTCCACTTT | CASSWGTENSPLHF
TRBJ2-1 | TRBV7-9 | once | 15 | TRBD1 | TGTGCCAGCAGCCTCTTGACAGGGGGGGTTGTTGAGCAGTTCTTC | CASSLLTGGVVEQFF
TRBJ1-2 | TRBV2 | NA | 14 | NA | TGTGCCAGCAGTGGGGACACCACCCCCCATGGCTACACCTTC | CASSGDTTPHGYTF
TRBJ1-6 | TRBV25-1 | NA | 14 | NA | TGTGCCTCCTCACAGGGACTAAGAAATTCACCCCTCCACTTT | CASSQGLRNSPLHF
TRBJ1-3 | TRBV2 | NA | 13 | NA | TGTGCCAGCAGGGAGGAGCCTGGAAACACCATATATTTT | CASREEPGNTIYF
TRBJ2-7 | TRBV11-2 | NA | 13 | NA | TGTGCCAGCAGCGCGGACAGCTCCTACGAGCAGTACTTC | CASSADSSYEQYF
TRBJ2-3 | TRBV14 | NA | 14 | NA | TGTGCCAGCAGCCGTCGGGAGAAGGTGGATACGCAGTATTTT | CASSRREKVDTQYF
TRBJ2-3 | TRBV6-2/TRBV6-3 | NA | 16 | NA | TGTGCCAGCAGTTGGGTAGGTGTAGGAGGCACAGATACGCAGTATTTT | CASSWVGVGGTDTQYF
TRBJ2-3 | TRBV5-1 | many | 13 | NA | TGCGCCAGCAGCTTGGATACAGTTTATACGCAGTATTTT | CASSLDTVYTQYF
TRBJ1-2 | TRBV7-9 | few | 15 | NA | TGTGCCAGCATCACACTCGGGGGGCCCTCCTATGGCTACACCTTC | CASITLGGPSYGYTF
TRBJ1-6 | TRBV7-9 | NA | 13 | NA | TGTGCCAGCAGCTTACTAGACAATTCACCCCTCCACTTT | CASSLLDNSPLHF
TRBJ1-3 | TRBV9 | NA | 15 | TRBD1 | TGTGCCAGCAGCCCCGGGACAGGGGGCTCTAACACCATATATTTT | CASSPGTGGSNTIYF
TRBJ2-1 | TRBV5-8 | NA | 16 | NA | TGTGCCAGCCCCTGGGGGGATCCTAGCTCCTACAATGAGCAGTTCTTC | CASPWGDPSSYNEQFF
TRBJ2-7 | TRBV27 | few | 13 | NA | TGTGCCAGCAGTTTAGGGTCAGGGCACGAGCAGTACTTC | CASSLGSGHEQYF
TRBJ1-5 | TRBV19 | NA | 14 | NA | TGTGCCAGTAGTATAGACTCTAGCAATCAGCCCCAGCATTTT | CASSIDSSNQPQHF
TRBJ1-6 | TRBV7-9 | NA | 15 | NA | TGTGCCAGCAGCCCTCGGACGGACCGGGGGTCACCCCTCCACTTT | CASSPRTDRGSPLHF
TRBJ2-5 | TRBV5-4 | NA | 13 | NA | TGTGCCAGCAGACTAATGGTCGGCGAGACCCAGTACTTC | CASRLMVGETQYF
TRBJ1-6 | TRBV6-5 | NA | 15 | NA | TGTGCCAGCAGTTACCGGGGGGGGGCCAATTCACCCCTCCACTTT | CASSYRGGANSPLHF
TRBJ2-7 | TRBV9 | NA | 15 | NA | TGTGCCAGCAGCGTATCAGGGGCAGACTCCTACGAGCAGTACTTC | CASSVSGADSYEQYF
TRBJ2-1 | TRBV5-6 | NA | 17 | TRBD2 | TGTGCCAGCAGCTCGCTGGATAGGCTAGCGGCGAACAATGAGCAGTTCTTC | CASSSLDRLAANNEQFF
TRBJ2-7 | TRBV7-6 | NA | 14 | TRBD1 | TGTGCCAGCAGCTTATGGACAGGGCCCTCCGAGCAGTACTTC | CASSLWTGPSEQYF